A single sample gave rise to the 7 T cell receptor beta chains below, sequenced in a study of blood T cell repertoires in COVID-19 (dated by TCRdb to the early 2020s). Libraries were prepared through the immunoSEQ multiplex PCR assay. The table was pulled from immuneACCESS by TCRdb, which kept in-frame rearrangements only. Such tables lose some clones; where checked, under half of the loss comes from unresolved V genes, and the rest has no known cause. The sample table contains approximately 300,000 clones; only one count was recorded for around 90% of them. The biggest ten clones account for approximately 5% of the sample. Material for sequencing was PBMCs or T cells enriched from blood (not recorded which). Source of these receptors: a woman in her 30s who had recovered from COVID-19.

The V call is TRBV7-2, the J call TRBJ2-5; 9 nucleotides match TRBD2. Looked up from germline, CDR1 is SGHTA and CDR2 is FQGNSA. The junction had 2 bases not matched to a gene; V was cut back by 1 base and J by 5 bases. This CDR3 has 14 amino acids. For the CDR3, the DNA is TGTGCCAGCAGCTTAGTAGCGGGGGCGGAGACCCAGTACTTC. This gives the protein CASSLVAGAETQYF. Filled out from reference TRBV7-2 and TRBJ2-5, the complete variable domain reads GAGVSQSPSNKVTEKGKDVELRCDPISGHTALYWYRQSLGQGLEFLIYFQGNSAPDKSGLPSDRFSAERTGGSVSTLTIQRTQQEDSAVYLCASSLVAGAETQYFGPGTRLLVL.

J is TRBJ2-3 and V is TRBV7-8; 10 bases agree with TRBD2. This CDR3 has 14 amino acids. The germline CDR1 and CDR2 sequences are SGHVS and FQNEAQ. V was clipped by 5 bases and J by 4 bases; unmatched bases: 3. CDR3 residues: CASSRAGGPDTQYF. CDR3 coding DNA: TGTGCCAGCAGCCGAGCGGGGGGGCCAGATACGCAGTATTTT.

V gene TRBV30 combines with J gene TRBJ2-7; 9 nucleotides line up with TRBD1. This CDR3 comprises 13 residues. The junction had 6 bases not matched to a gene; V was cut back by 4 bases and J by 5 bases. The germline CDR1 and CDR2 sequences are GTSNPN and SVGIG (reference sequence). The CDR3, as DNA: TGTGCCTGGAACCCGGGACAGGGTAACGAGCAGTACTTC. This translates into CAWNPGQGNEQYF.

The chain recombines TRBV6-5 with TRBJ1-5; 8 bases align to TRBD1. The CDR3 length is 14 residues. Germline assignment: CDR1 MNHEY and CDR2 SVGAGI. V trimming: 4 bases; J trimming: 4 bases; junction bases outside the gene matches: 3. The CDR3, as DNA: TGTGCCAGCAGTTCGGACAGGGAAAATCAGCCCCAGCATTTT. This translates into CASSSDRENQPQHF.

The gene calls are TRBV19 and TRBJ1-2; 7 positions match TRBD1. Germline loops: CDR1 LNHDA, CDR2 SQIVND (reference sequence). V trimming: 6 bases; J trimming: 0 bases; junction bases outside the gene matches: 7. The CDR3 totals 15 residues. The DNA of the CDR3 is TGTGCCAGTAGGGCACGACAGGGCGCTAACTATGGCTACACCTTC. Translation: CASRARQGANYGYTF.

This chain connects TRBV19 to TRBJ1-5; D is uncertain. Trimming cost V 2 bases and J 0 bases, with 11 bases left between them. This CDR3 has 16 amino acids. From germline, CDR1 is LNHDA and CDR2 SQIVND (reference sequence). In nucleotides, the CDR3 is TGTGCCAGTAGTATATCGGCAGGACTTAGCAATCAGCCCCAGCATTTT. It codes for CASSISAGLSNQPQHF.

The V and J genes are TRBV5-6 and TRBJ1-3; TRBD1 agrees at 10 bases. The trim removed 3 bases at V and 8 bases at J, leaving 8 bases unmatched. CDR3 size: 15 residues. The germline gives CDR1 SGHDT, CDR2 YYEEEE. The CDR3 DNA sequence: TGTGCCAGCAGCTCTTCGACAGGGGGCGGATACACCATATATTTT. It specifies CASSSSTGGGYTIYF. Looking up the rest from reference TRBV5-6 and TRBJ1-3 gives the full variable domain: DAGVTQSPTHLIKTRGQQVTLRCSPKSGHDTVSWYQQALGQGPQFIFQYYEEEERQRGNFPDRFSGHQFPNYSSELNVNALLLGDSALYLCASSSSTGGGYTIYFGEGSWLTVV.